The 27 T cell receptor beta chains below come from one sample, sequenced in a study of control samples from healthy donors and cancer patients. Profiling relied on immunoSEQ multiplex PCR, and the TCRdb table lists in-frame clones only, not all of them. The data show about 150,000 clones, roughly 93% seen once. Specimen: blood. These receptors all come from a man between 18 and 35 years old in good health.

The chain has TRBV7-3 and TRBJ2-1; 8 nucleotides match TRBD2. Germline CDR1 reads SGHTA; CDR2 reads FQGTGA. Losses at the gene ends were 4 bases for V and 0 bases for J; bases not matched to a gene: 11. The CDR3 loop spans 18 amino acids. The CDR3 spells CASSSIRISGDSYNEQFF. CDR3 in DNA: TGTGCCAGCAGCTCAATCCGGATTAGCGGGGACTCCTACAATGAGCAGTTCTTC.

V and J are TRBV25-1 and TRBJ2-5; D may be TRBD2 (6 bases). This CDR3 comprises 10 residues. V lost 11 bases and J lost 5, with 9 bases in between. The germline CDR1 and CDR2 sequences are MGHDK and SYGVNS. CDR3 DNA sequence: TGTGCCGGAGGGGAGGAGACCCAGTACTTC. It codes for CAGGEETQYF.

The CDR3 region is CASSLPIAARDTQYF. The CDR3 nucleotides read TGTGCCAGCAGCTTGCCCATAGCGGCCCGAGATACGCAGTATTTT. The chain joins TRBV7-2 to TRBJ2-3; D is perhaps TRBD2 (6 bases). V was clipped by 3 bases and J by 5 bases, with 15 bases between them. The CDR3 is 15 amino acids. In germline, CDR1 is SGHTA, CDR2 FQGNSA.

The chain couples TRBV7-2 to TRBJ1-1; 9 bases align to TRBD1. Unmatched junction bases numbered 6, after V lost 2 bases and J lost 5 bases. This CDR3 region has 15 residues. Germline CDR1 reads SGHTA; CDR2 reads FQGNSA. The CDR3 coding sequence is TGTGCCAGCAGCTTATTCGGGACAGGGAGTACTGAAGCTTTCTTT. It yields the protein CASSLFGTGSTEAFF.

This clone was detected only once. The genes are TRBV28 and TRBJ2-2; D is ambiguous. Germline CDR1 and CDR2: MDHEN and SYDVKM. The CDR3 covers 13 residues. Trimming took off 5 bases at V and 7 bases at J, with 11 bases between the two ends. The CDR3 spells CASSPTPYGELFF. The CDR3 bases are TGTGCCAGCAGTCCGACCCCCTACGGGGAGCTGTTTTTT.

The chain couples TRBV6-1 to TRBJ2-5; D perhaps matches TRBD1 (6 bases). Germline V lookup: CDR1 MNHNS, CDR2 SASEGT. V was cut by 1 base and J by 12 bases, with 12 bases left in between. The CDR3 length is 12 residues. The DNA of the CDR3 is TGTGCCAGCAGTGAAGGGGGGACACCAAAGTACTTC. It is translated as CASSEGGTPKYF.

This sequence joins TRBV4-3 and TRBJ1-2; D remains unclear. V lost 4 bases and J 7 bases, leaving 16 bases between the germline ends. From germline, CDR1 is LGHNA and CDR2 YSLEER. There are 14 residues in the CDR3. The CDR3 loop is CASSRDHPGSGYTF. DNA of the CDR3: TGCGCCAGCAGCCGAGACCATCCCGGGAGTGGCTACACCTTC.

The chain carries TRBV9 and TRBJ2-2, with D tentatively TRBD2 (5 bases). The V gene's germline CDR1 is SGDLS and CDR2 YYNGEE. This CDR3 is 13 amino acids long. The germline V and J ends were trimmed by 3 bases and 14 bases, with 17 bases remaining between them. CDR3 in amino acids: CASSDLGGRELFF. DNA of the CDR3: TGTGCCAGCAGCGACCTCGGTGGGAGAGAACTGTTTTTT. The whole variable domain, remainder taken from reference TRBV9 and TRBJ2-2, is DSGVTQTPKHLITATGQRVTLRCSPRSGDLSVYWYQQSLDQGLQFLIQYYNGEERAKGNILERFSAQQFPDLHSELNLSSLELGDSALYFCASSDLGGRELFFGEGSRLTVL.

This chain connects TRBV5-6 to TRBJ1-1; D is uncertain. V lost 0 bases to trimming and J lost 11 bases, with 20 bases between them. The CDR3 totals 15 residues. CDR1 and CDR2 (germline): SGHDT, YYEEEE. This CDR3 is CASSLEAQNSGVAFF. The DNA for the CDR3 is TGTGCCAGCAGCTTGGAGGCACAAAACTCAGGAGTGGCTTTCTTT.

This clone turned up a few times. V usage is TRBV28 and J usage is TRBJ1-3; D ambiguous. Trimming pared 8 bases from V and 0 bases from J, leaving 11 bases between. CDR3 length: 14 residues. Germline CDR1 and CDR2: MDHEN and SYDVKM. Here the CDR3 reads CASSPKRSGNTIYF. The CDR3 coding sequence is TGTGCCAGCTCCCCGAAACGCTCTGGAAACACCATATATTTT. The full variable domain, with the rest looked up from reference TRBV28 and TRBJ1-3, is DVKVTQSSRYLVKRTGEKVFLECVQDMDHENMFWYRQDPGLGLRLIYFSYDVKMKEKGDIPEGYSVSREKKERFSLILESASTNQTSMYLCASSPKRSGNTIYFGEGSWLTVV.

V gene TRBV7-2 combines with J gene TRBJ1-5; D call uncertain. The CDR3 has 13 residues. Trimming pared 6 bases from V and 7 bases from J, leaving 13 bases between. Germline assignment: CDR1 SGHTA and CDR2 FQGNSA. In DNA form, the CDR3 reads TGTGCCAGCAGTAGAGATGAGAACCAGCCCCAGCATTTT. Translated, it gives CASSRDENQPQHF.

The rearrangement links TRBV9 to TRBJ1-1, with D perhaps matching TRBD1 (5 bases). The V and J ends lost 2 bases and 7 bases respectively, with 9 bases between them. The germline V gene encodes CDR1 SGDLS and CDR2 YYNGEE. The CDR3 contains 12 residues. CDR3 protein: CASSVNTGEAFF. The CDR3 DNA reads as TGTGCCAGCAGCGTTAATACAGGTGAAGCTTTCTTT.

This chain uses TRBV29-1 with TRBJ1-2; the match to TRBD1 covers 9 bases. The CDR3 has 13 amino acids. The trim removed 4 bases at V and 2 bases at J, leaving 2 bases unmatched. Germline-derived CDR1 and CDR2 are SQVTM and ANQGSEA. In DNA form, the CDR3 reads TGCAGCGTTGTTGGGACAGGGAACTATGGCTACACCTTC. Translation: CSVVGTGNYGYTF.

V usage is TRBV5-1 and J usage is TRBJ2-7; D is ambiguous. CDR1 SGHRS and CDR2 YFSETQ come from the germline V gene. V dropped 0 bases and J dropped 6 bases, with 7 bases sitting between them. There are 12 residues in the CDR3. The CDR3 nucleotides read TGCGCCAGCAGCTTGGGCAGTTTCGAGCAGTACTTC. This translates into CASSLGSFEQYF.

The V gene is TRBV5-1, the J gene TRBJ1-3; 11 nucleotides line up with TRBD1. The CDR3 has 19 residues. Trimming took 4 bases from V and 3 from J; bases not matched to a gene: 15. The germline V gene has CDR1 SGHRS and CDR2 YFSETQ. CDR3 residues: CASSTGTGGSWSRGNTIYF. The CDR3 bases are TGCGCCAGCAGCACCGGGACAGGGGGATCCTGGTCGCGTGGAAACACCATATATTTT.

The V and J genes are TRBV9 and TRBJ2-7, with D possibly TRBD2 on 5 matching bases. Trimming pared 2 bases from V and 0 bases from J, leaving 12 bases between. CDR1 and CDR2 (germline): SGDLS, YYNGEE. This CDR3 comprises 15 residues. The CDR3 loop reads CASSVAGDNSYEQYF. In DNA, the CDR3 is TGTGCCAGCAGCGTGGCCGGGGATAACTCCTACGAGCAGTACTTC.

This chain connects TRBV11-2 to TRBJ2-1, with D tentatively TRBD2 (5 bases). Germline lookup yields CDR1 SGHAT and CDR2 FQNNGV. CDR3 length: 13 amino acids. V was cut by 5 bases and J by 9 bases, with 14 bases left in between. The CDR3 nucleotides read TGTGCCAGCAGCCCCCGGGGTCGGAGTGAGCAGTTCTTC. Protein sequence: CASSPRGRSEQFF.

The gene calls are TRBV28 and TRBJ2-5; a weak D match, TRBD2 (6 bases). The CDR3 runs to 14 residues. Germline CDR1 and CDR2: MDHEN and SYDVKM. Trimming shortened V by 4 bases and J by 3 bases, and 12 bases separated the two germline ends. The CDR3: CASSSTGVKETQYF. As DNA, the CDR3 is TGTGCCAGCAGTTCCACGGGGGTTAAAGAGACCCAGTACTTC. The variable domain in full, with the rest retrieved from reference TRBV28 and TRBJ2-5, is DVKVTQSSRYLVKRTGEKVFLECVQDMDHENMFWYRQDPGLGLRLIYFSYDVKMKEKGDIPEGYSVSREKKERFSLILESASTNQTSMYLCASSSTGVKETQYFGPGTRLLVL.

V is TRBV4-1 and J is TRBJ2-5, with TRBD1 matching over 10 bases. This CDR3 comprises 15 residues. With V trimmed by 2 bases and J by 5 bases, 5 bases remained unmatched. CDR1 is MGHRA and CDR2 is YSYEKL in the germline V gene. CDR3 nucleotides: TGCGCCAGCAGCCAAAAGGACAGGGGGGGGGAGACCCAGTACTTC. Its translation is CASSQKDRGGETQYF.

This chain connects TRBV29-1 to TRBJ1-4; D unresolved. There are 12 residues in the CDR3. CDR1 is SQVTM and CDR2 is ANQGSEA in the germline V gene. The V gene lost 4 bases and the J gene lost 2 bases, with 5 bases spanning the gap. The DNA for the CDR3 is TGCAGCGTTGGAAAGACTAATGAAAAACTGTTTTTT. This sequence encodes CSVGKTNEKLFF.

This clone was detected a few times. V gene TRBV25-1 combines with J gene TRBJ1-2; D is possibly TRBD1 (6 bases). This CDR3 has 16 amino acids. Germline values: CDR1 MGHDK, CDR2 SYGVNS. Deletions cut 2 bases from V and 5 bases from J, with 18 bases between. This chain's CDR3 is CASSEGGRQTGYGYTF. The CDR3 nucleotides are TGTGCCAGCAGTGAAGGGGGGCGGCAAACGGGGTATGGCTACACCTTC.

The J gene is TRBJ1-4, the V gene TRBV9; TRBD1 matches at 7 bases. V lost 3 bases, J lost 6 bases, and 5 bases stayed unmatched. The germline gives CDR1 SGDLS, CDR2 YYNGEE. The CDR3 has 14 amino acids. The CDR3 sequence: CASSDGTDHEKLFF. The CDR3 DNA sequence: TGTGCCAGCAGCGACGGGACAGATCATGAAAAACTGTTTTTT.

V and J are TRBV11-2 and TRBJ1-2, with D maybe TRBD1 (5 bases). V lost 1 base and J 1 base, leaving 10 bases between the germline ends. CDR3 size: 15 residues. Germline CDR1 SGHAT, CDR2 FQNNGV. CDR3 sequence reads: CASSLGPGLNYGYTF. CDR3 nucleotides: TGTGCCAGCAGCTTAGGGCCGGGACTTAACTATGGCTACACCTTC.

V is TRBV5-1 and J is TRBJ1-1, with D possibly TRBD1 on 5 matching bases. Germline CDR1 SGHRS, CDR2 YFSETQ. The germline V and J ends were trimmed by 2 bases and 1 base, with 6 bases remaining between them. The CDR3 totals 13 residues. CDR3 protein: CASSLQENTEAFF. CDR3 DNA sequence: TGCGCCAGCAGCTTACAGGAGAACACTGAAGCTTTCTTT.

The chain links TRBV10-3 to TRBJ2-3; 8 nucleotides match TRBD1. The CDR3 has 15 residues. Germline V lookup: CDR1 ENHRY, CDR2 SYGVKD. V shed 7 bases and J 0 bases; nucleotides not matched to a gene: 6. CDR3 DNA: TGTGCCATCACCCAGGGGGCAACTAGCACAGATACGCAGTATTTT. Protein sequence: CAITQGATSTDTQYF.

The chain combines TRBV7-9 with TRBJ2-7; D may be TRBD2 (5 bases). Trimming took off 4 bases at V and 2 bases at J, with 12 bases between the two ends. CDR1 SEHNR and CDR2 FQNEAQ come from the germline V gene (reference sequence). CDR3 length: 14 amino acids. The CDR3 sequence is CASSSWTGAYEQYF. DNA for the CDR3: TGTGCCAGCAGCTCCTGGACCGGGGCCTACGAGCAGTACTTC.

In DNA, the CDR3 is TGTGCCAGCAGACCCGGGTCCCGGGCTAATGGCTACACCTTC. It specifies CASRPGSRANGYTF. This sequence joins TRBV28 and TRBJ1-2; D not resolved. The germline V gene has CDR1 MDHEN and CDR2 SYDVKM. This CDR3 has 14 amino acids. Between the trimmed V and J ends, which lost 6 bases and 6 bases, there was a span of 17 bases.